The rows below give T cell receptor beta chains drawn from one sample of a study of CD8+ T cells in alopecia areata. Here immunoSEQ multiplex PCR was the method, and the copy in TCRdb shows in-frame clones only, minus some. The sample records 70,000 or so clones, roughly 28% being singletons. Sequencing was performed on CD8+ T cells sorted from blood, taken at week 4, from a patient treated with tofacitinib. The receptor set was obtained from a human donor with alopecia areata. CDR3s include the opening cysteine and the closing phenylalanine or tryptophan. The order of the fields is CDR3 protein, CDR3 DNA, J gene, clone size, D gene, V gene. A D gene is named only where the DNA matches it firmly. The size of a clone is reported for some rows only, either as once, few or many, or as a class for expanded clones.

CATLGIVHGELFF	TGTGCCACCCTCGGAATAGTCCATGGGGAGCTGTTTTTT	TRBJ2-2	-	-	TRBV2
CASSEVAEDNEQFF	TGTGCCAGCAGTGAGGTAGCGGAGGACAATGAGCAGTTCTTC	TRBJ2-1	-	-	TRBV6-4
CASSPDGNTEAFF	TGTGCCAGCAGCCCGGACGGGAACACTGAAGCTTTCTTT	TRBJ1-1	few	-	TRBV7-3
CSLGGILKGYGYTF	TGCAGCCTCGGGGGCATACTTAAGGGGTATGGCTACACCTTC	TRBJ1-2	-	-	TRBV29-1
CASSLVGRRKGEQYF	TGTGCCAGCAGCTTGGTCGGAAGGAGAAAGGGCGAGCAGTACTTC	TRBJ2-7	-	-	TRBV5-6
CASSLSSGNYEQYF	TGTGCCAGCAGCTTATCTAGCGGGAACTACGAGCAGTACTTC	TRBJ2-7	few	TRBD2	TRBV6-6
CASSQVVIENTRTDTQYF	TGCGCCAGCAGCCAAGTAGTAATCGAAAACACCCGCACAGATACGCAGTATTTT	TRBJ2-3	once	-	TRBV4-1
CASIGAGWKLFF	TGTGCCAGTATCGGGGCCGGTTGGAAACTGTTTTTT	TRBJ1-4	medium-sized	-	TRBV19
CASSQGAESSGNTIYF	TGTGCCAGCAGCCAAGGTGCGGAGAGCTCTGGAAACACCATATATTTT	TRBJ1-3	-	-	TRBV14
CATSRDSGRRFYEQYF	TGTGCCACCAGCAGAGATTCCGGGAGGCGATTCTACGAGCAGTACTTC	TRBJ2-7	few	TRBD2	TRBV15
CASSVGYNQPQHF	TGTGCCAGCAGCGTAGGTTACAATCAGCCCCAGCATTTT	TRBJ1-5	many	-	TRBV9
CATSRNLGSGQPQHF	TGTGCCACCAGCAGAAACCTGGGGTCAGGGCAGCCCCAGCATTTT	TRBJ1-5	-	-	TRBV15
CASVLGTTQGQYNEQFF	TGCGCCAGCGTATTAGGGACTACCCAAGGACAATACAATGAGCAGTTCTTC	TRBJ2-1	-	TRBD2	TRBV5-1
CASSLQQANTGELFF	TGTGCCAGCAGTTTACAGCAGGCAAACACCGGGGAGCTGTTTTTT	TRBJ2-2	few	-	TRBV27
CASSQVATGGYEQYF	TGCGCCAGCAGCCAAGTTGCGACAGGGGGCTACGAGCAGTACTTC	TRBJ2-7	few	TRBD1	TRBV4-1
CASSLGLAYQETQYF	TGCGCCAGCAGCTTGGGACTAGCATATCAAGAGACCCAGTACTTC	TRBJ2-5	few	TRBD2	TRBV5-1
CASSFPSGGGSGANVLTF	TGTGCCAGCAGCTTCCCTAGCGGGGGCGGCTCTGGGGCCAACGTCCTGACTTTC	TRBJ2-6	-	TRBD2	TRBV11-2
CSVVLTSGRFTDTQYF	TGCAGCGTTGTCCTGACTAGCGGGAGGTTTACAGATACGCAGTATTTT	TRBJ2-3	-	TRBD2	TRBV29-1
CSVVPQGAQGYTF	TGCAGCGTCGTACCCCAGGGGGCGCAGGGCTACACCTTC	TRBJ1-2	-	TRBD1	TRBV29-1
CASSPSGQGAYSLGELFF	TGTGCCAGCTCACCATCCGGACAGGGGGCGTACTCCCTCGGGGAGCTGTTTTTT	TRBJ2-2	many	TRBD1	TRBV18
CASSEYDVVNEQFF	TGCGCCAGCAGTGAGTACGACGTGGTGAATGAGCAGTTCTTC	TRBJ2-1	many	-	TRBV10-2
CASSQGERDPGTDTQYF	TGCGCCAGCAGCCAAGGGGAGCGGGACCCGGGGACAGATACGCAGTATTTT	TRBJ2-3	many	TRBD2	TRBV4-3